A selection of T cell receptor beta chains follows, all from one sample in a study of CD8 T cells in ankylosing spondylitis. TCRdb independently ran MiXCR on the 5' RACE reads; one entry per CDR3 protein. This table has roughly 400,000 distinct CDR3 sequences, around 20% appearing once. Sequencing used blood, either unsorted or a sorted T cell fraction (not recorded which). These receptors were collected from a male donor with ankylosing spondylitis. CDR3s include the opening cysteine and the closing phenylalanine or tryptophan. The D gene is left open where the match is weak. A row's size may be missing; if present it is once, few, many or a size class.

>few|TRBV24-1|NA|13|TRBJ2-2
TGTGCCACCAGTGATCCCAGGGGCGGGGAGCTGTTTTTT
CATSDPRGGELFF
>few|TRBV12-3/TRBV12-4|TRBD2|17|TRBJ2-2
TGTGCCAGCAGGACCGATAGCGGGAGGGATTACACCGGGGAGCTGTTTTTT
CASRTDSGRDYTGELFF
>NA|TRBV27|NA|13|TRBJ1-5
TGTGCCAGCAGTTTTGCTGTAGCTCAGCCCCAGCATTTT
CASSFAVAQPQHF
>NA|TRBV11-2|NA|16|TRBJ2-2
TGTGCCAGCAGCTTTAACGGTCGCAGGTTCGCCGGGGAGCTGTTTTTT
CASSFNGRRFAGELFF
>few|TRBV4-1|TRBD2|16|TRBJ2-3
TGCGCCAGCAGCCAAGAAGGAGCGGGAATATCAGATACGCAGTATTTT
CASSQEGAGISDTQYF
>NA|TRBV24-1|NA|14|TRBJ1-4
TGTGCCACCAGTGGACGAGGGGTAGATGAAAAACTGTTTTTT
CATSGRGVDEKLFF
>NA|TRBV2|NA|13|TRBJ1-1
TGTGCCAGCACCGCCCGAGGGAACACTGAAGCTTTCTTT
CASTARGNTEAFF
>NA|TRBV7-6|TRBD2|15|TRBJ2-1
TGTGCCAGCAGCTTAGTTACTAGCGCCTACAATGAGCAGTTCTTC
CASSLVTSAYNEQFF
>NA|TRBV2|NA|15|TRBJ1-3
TGTGCCAGCAGTTTTACGGGTAGCTCTGGAAACACCAAATATTTT
CASSFTGSSGNTKYF
>few|TRBV6-5|TRBD1|15|TRBJ2-7
TGTGCCAGCAGTTTCCCCGGACAGGGGGAGGACGAGCAGTACTTC
CASSFPGQGEDEQYF
>NA|TRBV27|NA|14|TRBJ2-5
TGTGCCAGTAAAGTGTATCGAAACCAAGAGACCCAGTACTTC
CASKVYRNQETQYF
>NA|TRBV9|NA|13|TRBJ2-2
TGTGCCAGCAGCACCTTCGGGGGGCAGGAGCTGTTTTTT
CASSTFGGQELFF
>few|TRBV11-2|TRBD1|15|TRBJ2-5
TGTGCCAGCAGCGCGGACAGGGGGCGCGTGGAGACCCAGTACTTC
CASSADRGRVETQYF
>NA|TRBV4-1|TRBD2|18|TRBJ2-7
TGCGCCAGCAGCCAAGCTGGTTTTACTAGCGGGATTGTCGACGAGCAGTACTTC
CASSQAGFTSGIVDEQYF
>NA|TRBV24-1|NA|16|TRBJ1-5
TGTGCCACCAGTGATGCAGGGGAGGGCGGCAATCAGCCCCAGCATTTT
CATSDAGEGGNQPQHF
>many|TRBV5-1|NA|15|TRBJ2-1
TGCGCCAGCAGCCCATCTACCGACAGATACAATGAGCAGTTCTTC
CASSPSTDRYNEQFF
>NA|TRBV20-1|NA|12|TRBJ2-7
TGCAGTGCGGGCCGCAGGGTGGACGAGCAGTACTTC
CSAGRRVDEQYF
>few|TRBV20-1|NA|14|TRBJ1-4
TGCAGTGCCAATCTGGCAGGGTTTTATGAAAAACTGTTTTTT
CSANLAGFYEKLFF
>NA|TRBV7-9|NA|15|TRBJ2-7
TGTGCCAGCAGCTTAGCTTCTGGGGCGACCTACGAGCAGTACTTC
CASSLASGATYEQYF
>few|TRBV12-3/TRBV12-4|NA|17|TRBJ2-1
TGTGCCAGCAGTTCCGGGTCATCTGGGGTTATAAACAATGAGCAGTTCTTC
CASSSGSSGVINNEQFF
>few|TRBV7-6|TRBD1|15|TRBJ2-1
TGTGCCAGCAGCTTAGCGGACAGGGTAGACAATGAGCAGTTCTTC
CASSLADRVDNEQFF
>NA|TRBV12-3/TRBV12-4|NA|13|TRBJ1-2
TGTGCCAGCACCAATGTCCTACCATATGGCTACACCTTC
CASTNVLPYGYTF
>NA|TRBV5-1|NA|17|TRBJ2-3
TGCGCCAGCAGCTTGTCGGGACGGACAAGTCTCGCAGATACGCAGTATTTT
CASSLSGRTSLADTQYF
>few|TRBV29-1|NA|12|TRBJ1-2
TGCAGCGTTGACTCCGTCGGCTATGGCTACACCTTC
CSVDSVGYGYTF
>few|TRBV29-1|TRBD2|15|TRBJ2-3
TGCAGCGTTGCCCAGACTAGCGAGTCCACAGATACGCAGTATTTT
CSVAQTSESTDTQYF
>NA|TRBV12-3/TRBV12-4|TRBD2|16|TRBJ2-7
TGTGCCACCCCGCCTAGGAGCGGGAGAACCTCCTACGAGCAGTACTTC
CATPPRSGRTSYEQYF
>many|TRBV7-2|TRBD2|15|TRBJ2-1
TGTGCCAGCAGCTGGACTAGCGGAACCTACAATGAGCAGTTCTTC
CASSWTSGTYNEQFF
>few|TRBV5-1|NA|14|TRBJ2-5
TGCGCCAGCAGAATGATGACGTACCAAGAGACCCAGTACTTC
CASRMMTYQETQYF
>NA|TRBV18|NA|15|TRBJ2-7
TGTGCCAGCTCTGTCTACCAGGGACCCCCGCTCGAGCAGTACTTC
CASSVYQGPPLEQYF
>few|TRBV10-3|NA|15|TRBJ2-1
TGTGCCATCAGTACCCGACAGAGAGGTAGCGATGAGCAGTTCTTC
CAISTRQRGSDEQFF
>NA|TRBV7-2|NA|16|TRBJ2-3
TGTGCCAGCAGCTTAGGGGGCGGTAATCACATAGATACGCAGTATTTT
CASSLGGGNHIDTQYF
>few|TRBV28|NA|15|TRBJ2-7
TGTGCCAGCGGAAAAACGGACTCCCCCGGCTACGAGCAGTACTTC
CASGKTDSPGYEQYF
>once|TRBV3-1|TRBD1|11|TRBJ2-5
TGTGCCAGCAGCCCCCGGGACAGAATATACTTC
CASSPRDRIYF
>few|TRBV18|NA|15|TRBJ1-6
TGTGCCAGCTCACCTCGCGACAGCTATAATTCACCCCTCCACTTT
CASSPRDSYNSPLHF
>few|TRBV3-1|NA|16|TRBJ2-7
TGTGCCAGCAGCCAAAGGAGGGGGGGCAAGAAGGGCGAGCAGTACTTC
CASSQRRGGKKGEQYF
>NA|TRBV14|NA|15|TRBJ2-2
TGTGCCAGCAGCTTATATAGCCCTAACACCGGGGAGCTGTTTTTT
CASSLYSPNTGELFF
>NA|TRBV20-1|NA|20|TRBJ1-1
TGCAGTGCTAGCCCCCCAGGGATTGAGGTCACCTCCTTGGTGAACACTGAAGCTTTCTTT
CSASPPGIEVTSLVNTEAFF